Detailed here is one T cell receptor beta chain. Its cognate antigen is unknown. This specimen comes from a study of vaccination effects on CD4 cells after COVID-19. As for the study in general: Sequencing in the ViraFEST assay came after antigen-specific CD4+ T cells had been expanded with viral peptide pools, which were used to stimulate PBMC.

Investigators separated out CD4+ T cells once 10 days of culture had passed. Participants completed two doses of the BNT162b2 or mRNA-1273 vaccine. Profiling relied on immunoSEQ multiplex PCR, and the TCRdb table lists in-frame clones only, not all of them. The sample shows just over 55,000 clones, around 73% of them seen only once. Sequenced here: CD4+ T cells from PBMCs cultured without peptide, sampled after COVID-19 vaccination. The clonotype was recovered from a human donor who received a COVID-19 vaccine.

The CDR3: CASSIDGTAEAFF. The CDR3 DNA sequence: TGTGCCAGTAGTATAGACGGGACAGCTGAAGCTTTCTTT. V is TRBV19 and J is TRBJ1-1; 7 bases agree with TRBD1. Looked up from germline, CDR1 is LNHDA and CDR2 is SQIVND (reference sequence). V dropped 0 bases and J dropped 6; count of bases not matched to a gene: 1. This CDR3 is 13 amino acids long.